These 25 T cell receptor beta chains were all obtained from the same sample, sequenced in a study of cytomegalovirus exposure and HLA in healthy donors. 60 Vbeta and 13 Jbeta primers were used in PCR. Assay used: immunoSEQ multiplex PCR; TCRdb lists only in-frame clones, some missing. This table has around 80,000 clones, about 9.4% appearing once. Material: PBMCs. Source of these receptors: a man aged 55 to 70 in good health and CMV-seropositive.

In DNA form, the CDR3 reads TGTGCCACCAGCAGAGAGGGGGACAGGGCCACGTACGAGCAGTACTTC. Protein sequence: CATSREGDRATYEQYF. The chain is built from TRBV15 and TRBJ2-7; 9 bases match TRBD1. The CDR3 covers 16 residues. V lost 0 bases, J lost 4 bases, and 7 bases stayed unmatched. Per the germline V gene, CDR1 is LNHNV and CDR2 is YYDKDF (reference sequence).

This chain uses TRBV6-5 with TRBJ1-6; perhaps TRBD1 as D (5 bases). V dropped 0 bases and J dropped 5 bases, with 8 bases sitting between them. This CDR3 is 15 amino acids long. Germline V gene sequence: CDR1 MNHEY, CDR2 SVGAGI. CDR3: CASSYSGGNNSPLHF. For the CDR3, the DNA is TGTGCCAGCAGTTACTCGGGGGGGAATAATTCACCCCTCCACTTT.

The chain carries TRBV2 and TRBJ1-3; no clear D. This CDR3 is 16 amino acids long. Deletions cut 1 base from V and 0 bases from J, with 10 bases between. The germline CDR1 and CDR2 sequences are SNHLY and FYNNEI. The CDR3 protein is CASSEGQAFSGNTIYF. The CDR3 nucleotides read TGTGCCAGCAGTGAAGGGCAGGCCTTCTCTGGAAACACCATATATTTT. The full variable domain, in which reference TRBV2 and TRBJ1-3 provide the parts outside the CDR3, is EPEVTQTPSHQVTQMGQEVILRCVPISNHLYFYWYRQILGQKVEFLVSFYNNEISEKSEIFDDQFSVERPDGSNFTLKIRSTKLEDSAMYFCASSEGQAFSGNTIYFGEGSWLTVV.

This clone was seen a few times. The chain joins TRBV23-1 to TRBJ1-5, with TRBD1 matching 8 bases. TRBV23-1 is an ORF for which the function is uncertain. Trimming at V came to 6 bases and at J to 6 bases, leaving 7 bases not matched to a gene. This CDR3 has 14 residues. The CDR3 region has the DNA TGCGCCAGCAGGAGGGACAGGAAAAGTCAGCCCCAGCATTTT. Translated: CASRRDRKSQPQHF.

The rearrangement uses TRBV6-6 and TRBJ2-7; D is possibly TRBD2 (6 bases). With 4 bases removed from V and 3 bases from J, the gap between germline ends came to 16 bases. The CDR3 totals 15 residues. From germline, CDR1 is MNHNY and CDR2 SVGAGI (reference sequence). CDR3 in amino acids: CASSSGGGVRYEQYV. Written as DNA, the CDR3 is TGTGCCAGCAGTTCAGGTGGAGGGGTGCGCTACGAGCAGTACGTC.

The rearrangement links TRBV11-2 to TRBJ2-2, with 7 bases matching TRBD1. The CDR3 extends over 16 amino acids. V shed 5 bases, J shed 0 bases, and the junction held 6 bases outside the gene matches. Germline CDR1 and CDR2: SGHAT and FQNNGV. For the CDR3, the DNA is TGTGCCAGCAGCCCTCGGGACAGACCGAACACCGGGGAGCTGTTTTTT. Translated: CASSPRDRPNTGELFF.

The chain combines TRBV7-3 with TRBJ2-5; 9 nucleotides line up with TRBD1. There are 15 residues in the CDR3. Germline values: CDR1 SGHTA, CDR2 FQGTGA. J was trimmed by 2 bases and V by 2 bases; bases with no gene match: 3. CDR3 loop: CASSLGDRDQETQYF. CDR3 bases: TGTGCCAGCAGCTTAGGGGACAGGGATCAAGAGACCCAGTACTTC.

This clone has only a few counts. The chain couples TRBV4-2 to TRBJ2-5, with D perhaps TRBD2 (5 bases). The CDR3 extends over 15 amino acids. V shed 0 bases and J shed 5 bases, with 13 bases lying between them. Germline assignment: CDR1 LGHNA and CDR2 YNFKEQ. The CDR3 coding sequence is TGTGCCAGCAGCCAAGATTCGGCTAGCCGGGAGACCCAGTACTTC. Protein sequence: CASSQDSASRETQYF.

The chain is built from TRBV6-4 and TRBJ2-7; D is possibly TRBD2 (5 bases). From germline, CDR1 is MRHNA and CDR2 SNTAGT. This CDR3 is 15 amino acids long. With 1 base removed from V and 4 bases from J, the gap between germline ends came to 14 bases. Written as DNA, the CDR3 is TGTGCCAGCAGTGACTTGAACCCCGCGGGTTACGAGCAGTACGTC. Amino acid sequence: CASSDLNPAGYEQYV.

About this clone itself: Given the absence of the conserved phenylalanine or tryptophan at the CDR3 end, a read error is likely. The V call is TRBV6-1, the J call TRBJ1-5, with TRBD1 matching over 9 bases. The CDR3 loop spans 14 amino acids. V dropped 8 bases and J dropped 4; count of bases not matched to a gene: 6. CDR1 and CDR2 from the germline V gene are MNHNS and SASEGT. CDR3 loop: CASGPGTGNQPQHL. The CDR3 coding sequence is TGTGCCAGCGGACCCGGGACAGGGAATCAGCCCCAGCATTTG.

The gene calls are TRBV10-3 and TRBJ2-7; 9 bases line up with TRBD2. The germline V gene encodes CDR1 ENHRY and CDR2 SYGVKD. V gave up 6 bases and J gave up 3 bases; unmatched junction bases: 6. The CDR3 covers 14 residues. The CDR3 here is CAISRSGSNYEQYF. In DNA form, the CDR3 reads TGTGCCATCAGCCGTAGCGGGAGTAACTACGAGCAGTACTTC.

V usage is TRBV6-1 and J usage is TRBJ2-7, with D unresolved. The CDR3 runs 12 residues. The germline CDR1 and CDR2 sequences are MNHNS and SASEGT. V lost 3 bases, J lost 4 bases, and 7 bases lay in between. The CDR3 DNA is TGTGCCAGCAGTGACTACAGTTACGAGCAGTACGTC. Translating it yields CASSDYSYEQYV.

The chain joins TRBV5-6 to TRBJ1-1; TRBD1 is a possible D gene (5 bases). V lost 3 bases to trimming and J lost 0 bases, with 6 bases between them. Germline V gene data show CDR1 as SGHDT and CDR2 as YYEEEE. The CDR3 is made up of 13 amino acids. CDR3: CASSSRVNTEAFF. The CDR3 region has the DNA TGTGCCAGCAGCTCCAGGGTGAACACTGAAGCTTTCTTT.

The chain is built from TRBV4-2 and TRBJ2-2, with 12 bases matching TRBD2. Trimming took 1 base from V and 3 from J; bases not matched to a gene: 18. The CDR3 is made up of 22 amino acids. The germline V gene encodes CDR1 LGHNA and CDR2 YNFKEQ. The CDR3 protein is CASSQVLLLRLAGALDTGELFF. The DNA for the CDR3 is TGTGCCAGCAGCCAAGTCCTTCTTCTGAGACTAGCGGGAGCCCTCGACACCGGGGAGCTGTTTTTT.

The chain is built from TRBV18 and TRBJ2-7; D may be TRBD1 (5 bases). CDR1 and CDR2 from the germline V gene are KGHSH and LQKENI. V shed 3 bases and J shed 2 bases, with 20 bases lying between them. The CDR3 contains 17 residues. The CDR3 nucleotides are TGTGCCAGCTCACCTTCCTCGACAGAGATGTTGACCTACGAGCAGTACTTC. This codes for CASSPSSTEMLTYEQYF.

Notes on this clone: No conserved phenylalanine or tryptophan ends this CDR3, so it is likely a read error. This chain joins TRBV6-4 and TRBJ1-1; TRBD1 agrees at 8 bases. Germline CDR1 and CDR2: MRHNA and SNTAGT. CDR3 size: 13 residues. In DNA form, the CDR3 reads TGTGACAGAAGCGCGACAGGGGCTGCGGAAGCTTTCGTT. This translates into CDRSATGAAEAFV.

V and J are TRBV4-1 and TRBJ2-2, with D tentatively TRBD2 (6 bases). Germline V CDR1 and CDR2: MGHRA, YSYEKL. The CDR3 spans 16 residues. The V end lost 1 base, the J end lost 0 bases, and 9 bases lay between the germline ends. The CDR3 loop reads CASSQAQRANTGELFF. The CDR3 DNA follows: TGCGCCAGCAGCCAAGCGCAGCGGGCGAACACCGGGGAGCTGTTTTTT.

The chain couples TRBV6-5 to TRBJ1-4, with D uncertain. This CDR3 spans 16 amino acids. Trimming removed 3 bases at V and 5 bases at J, with 16 bases between. Germline V lookup: CDR1 MNHEY, CDR2 SVGAGI. The CDR3 spells CASSYSNGQRNEKLFF. The CDR3 DNA reads TGTGCCAGCAGTTATTCTAATGGGCAGAGAAATGAAAAACTGTTTTTT.

This clone was counted only a few times. The CDR3 loop is CASSQDRGDSPLHF. The CDR3, as DNA: TGCGCCAGCAGCCAAGACAGGGGGGATTCACCCCTCCACTTT. The chain recombines TRBV4-1 with TRBJ1-6; 7 bases match TRBD1. CDR1 is MGHRA, CDR2 YSYEKL, per germline. The J segment lost 8 bases and the V segment lost 0 bases, leaving 1 base of the junction unmatched. The CDR3 runs to 14 residues.

This rearrangement joins TRBV29-1 to TRBJ2-1, with 7 bases that match TRBD2. V dropped 7 bases and J dropped 7; count of bases not matched to a gene: 10. CDR1 and CDR2 from the germline V gene are SQVTM and ANQGSEA. The CDR3 has 13 residues. The CDR3 sequence: CSARRGSGNEQFF. In DNA, the CDR3 is TGCAGCGCTCGAAGGGGTAGCGGGAATGAGCAGTTCTTC.

This clone has just a few counts. This rearrangement joins TRBV10-3 to TRBJ1-1; TRBD1 might be the D (5 bases). V shed 2 bases and J shed 3 bases, with 10 bases lying between them. The CDR3 extends over 14 amino acids. Germline V CDR1 and CDR2: ENHRY, SYGVKD. The chain's CDR3 is CAISEEGRYTEAFF. CDR3 sequence (DNA): TGTGCCATCAGTGAGGAGGGGAGGTACACTGAAGCTTTCTTT.

The genes are TRBV10-3 and TRBJ2-3, with 9 bases lining up with TRBD2. The CDR3 is made up of 15 amino acids. CDR1 and CDR2 (germline): ENHRY, SYGVKD. With 11 bases clipped from V and 0 bases from J, the junction kept 9 bases outside the gene matches. The CDR3 here is CASIAGVISTDTQYF. The DNA of the CDR3 is TGTGCCTCAATAGCGGGGGTTATTAGCACAGATACGCAGTATTTT.

This clone occurred a few times. J is TRBJ1-1 and V is TRBV29-1; a possible D gene is TRBD1 (6 bases). Germline CDR1 SQVTM, CDR2 ANQGSEA. Trimming stripped 7 bases from V and 1 base from J, with 13 bases between. The CDR3 extends over 13 amino acids. The CDR3 loop reads CSAMGHPNTEAFF. The CDR3 region has the DNA TGCAGCGCCATGGGACACCCGAACACTGAAGCTTTCTTT.

This clone appeared a few times. The chain joins TRBV4-2 to TRBJ1-2; the match to TRBD1 covers 7 bases. The ends lost 7 bases at V and 6 bases at J; junction bases unmatched: 17. CDR1 and CDR2 (germline): LGHNA, YNFKEQ. The CDR3 consists of 16 residues. The DNA of the CDR3 is TGTGCCAGCACCCCCTCGTCAGGACAGGCCCAAGATGGCTACACCTTC. This gives the protein CASTPSSGQAQDGYTF.

This clone showed up just a few times. The rearrangement joins TRBV30 to TRBJ2-7; D ambiguous. This CDR3 has 11 residues. Deletions cut 7 bases from V and 4 bases from J, with 11 bases between. Germline CDR1 and CDR2: GTSNPN and SVGIG (reference sequence). The chain's CDR3 is CAFSNSYEQYF. For the CDR3, the DNA is TGTGCCTTCTCGAACAGTTACGAGCAGTACTTC.